This passage covers 4 T cell receptor beta chains from one sample sequenced in a study of blood T cell repertoires in COVID-19. The assay was immunoSEQ multiplex PCR, and TCRdb's table has in-frame clones only and misses some. This table has about 400,000 clones, about 88% appearing once. The sample comprised peripheral blood. The receptors were sampled from a human donor in a cohort sampled during active COVID-19.

The chain uses TRBV3-1 (or the pseudogene TRBV3-2) and TRBJ1-4, with 10 bases matching TRBD1. Germline V gene lookup returns CDR1 LGHDT and CDR2 YNNKEL (reference sequence). CDR3 length: 15 amino acids. V shed 4 bases, J shed 5 bases, and the junction held 4 bases outside the gene matches. Here the CDR3 reads CASSLGTGVNEKLFF. DNA of the CDR3: TGTGCCAGCAGCCTCGGGACAGGGGTAAATGAAAAACTGTTTTTT.

A single count supports this clone. The chain couples TRBV6-4 to TRBJ2-1; D might be TRBD1 (6 bases). Trimming removed 4 bases from V and 4 bases from J, with 14 bases in between. This CDR3 comprises 15 residues. CDR1 is MRHNA and CDR2 is SNTAGT in the germline V gene. CDR3 sequence (DNA): TGTGCCAGCAGTGCGTCAGGGGAAGGATACAATGAGCAGTTCTTC. Translation: CASSASGEGYNEQFF.

The V call is TRBV7-9, the J call TRBJ1-2; the D gene is possibly TRBD1 (6 bases). The V and J ends lost 4 bases and 8 bases respectively, with 23 bases between them. CDR1 SEHNR and CDR2 FQNEAQ come from the germline V gene (reference sequence). The CDR3 has 16 amino acids. The CDR3 DNA is TGTGCCAGCAGCTCCAGGGGTTTTAGTCCCCCGGGAGGCTACACCTTC. Translating gives CASSSRGFSPPGGYTF.

This clone showed up just once. The genes are TRBV30 and TRBJ2-1; D unclear. CDR3 length: 15 residues. V dropped 5 bases and J dropped 5 bases, with 19 bases sitting between them. Germline V gene data show CDR1 as GTSNPN and CDR2 as SVGIG (reference sequence). Here the CDR3 DNA reads TGTGCCTGGGGAACGATCAGGTGGTCGCACAATGAGCAGTTCTTC. This codes for CAWGTIRWSHNEQFF.